The present TCR beta chain was sequenced within a study of graft-versus-host responses after intestinal transplantation. Study-wide background: The transplants performed in recipients were multivisceral, liver-intestinal, or isolated intestinal. All recipients were given anti-thymocyte globulin induction, and tacrolimus and steroids were then administered for around three years.

Germline V gene lookup returns CDR1 MNHEY and CDR2 SVGAGI. CDR3 length: 14 residues. Deletions cut 7 bases from V and 3 bases from J, with 13 bases between. The method was immunoSEQ multiplex PCR; TCRdb's version includes in-frame clones alone and lacks a portion of them. This table holds some 140,000 clones, approximately 94% found once. For this clone: Its specificity is unknown.

Study-wide results and caveats: Some GvH clones were seen earlier in gut or blood, suggesting intestinal origin.

This chain joins TRBV6-5 and TRBJ1-3, with D unresolved. This TCR derives from a human donor who received an intestinal transplant. The sample here was unstimulated CD4+ T cells sorted from spleen or lymph node cells, taken before intestinal transplant. Here the CDR3 DNA reads TGTGCCAGCATGGCGGGATATGGTGGAAACACCATATATTTT. Amino acids: CASMAGYGGNTIYF.